The 6 T cell receptor beta chains reported below all come from one sample, sequenced in a study of CD8 T cells in Susac syndrome. Random hexamers served to reverse transcribe roughly 0.45 to 1 ug RNA. One entry per CDR3 protein results from TCRdb running MiXCR on the immunoSEQ multiplex PCR reads. The repertoire includes about 190,000 distinct CDR3 sequences, under 95% of them detected once, and around 0.1% sits in the top ten. The material sequenced was CD4+ T cells from PBMCs. These receptors all come from a human donor in good health.

The chain has TRBV20-1 and TRBJ2-7, with 14 bases matching TRBD2. With V trimmed by 5 bases and J by 7 bases, 10 bases remained unmatched. The germline CDR1 and CDR2 sequences are DFQATT and SNEGSKA (reference sequence). The CDR3 length is 15 residues. CDR3 sequence: CSAEQTGTSGGEQYF. The CDR3 bases are TGCAGTGCTGAGCAAACCGGGACTAGCGGGGGTGAGCAGTACTTC.

This clonotype was observed once. V and J are TRBV5-6 and TRBJ2-6; D is undetermined. V lost 0 bases, J lost 3 bases, and 7 bases lay in between. This CDR3 contains 15 residues. Germline V gene data show CDR1 as SGHDT and CDR2 as YYEEEE. The CDR3 loop reads CASSLGPLGANVLTF. The CDR3, as DNA: TGTGCCAGCAGCTTGGGACCCCTTGGGGCCAACGTCCTGACTTTC.

The chain has TRBV7-8 and TRBJ2-7, with no clear D. The CDR3 has 13 residues. Trimming shortened V by 4 bases and J by 2 bases, and 9 bases separated the two germline ends. The germline V gene encodes CDR1 SGHVS and CDR2 FQNEAQ. The DNA for the CDR3 is TGTGCCAGCAGCTCCTATGGAGCCTACGAGCAGTACGTC. It yields the protein CASSSYGAYEQYV.

The rearrangement links TRBV5-1 to TRBJ2-2; a weak D match, TRBD1 (6 bases). Looked up from germline, CDR1 is SGHRS and CDR2 is YFSETQ. Trimming stripped 2 bases from V and 4 bases from J, with 12 bases between. The CDR3 length is 15 residues. The CDR3 region has the DNA TGCGCCAGCAGCTTTGACAGGCTCGGCACCGGGGAGCTGTTTTTT. Translating it yields CASSFDRLGTGELFF.

V is TRBV7-9 and J is TRBJ2-3, with a weak D call TRBD1 (6 bases). The CDR3 has 12 amino acids. Trimming took 4 bases from V and 7 from J, leaving 9 bases between them. CDR1 and CDR2 (germline): SEHNR, FQNEAQ (reference sequence). CDR3 DNA sequence: TGTGCCAGCAGCTCAGACAGGAATACGCAGTATTTT. Its translation: CASSSDRNTQYF.

The chain couples TRBV28 to TRBJ2-7; D uncertain. The CDR3 is 14 residues long. Trimming left V 6 bases short and J 6 bases short, with 18 bases between. Germline loops: CDR1 MDHEN, CDR2 SYDVKM. CDR3 in DNA: TGTGCCAGCAGCCAACTTGAGGATCGGATCGAGCAGTACTTC. The encoded protein is CASSQLEDRIEQYF.